The 20 T cell receptor beta chains below were found in one sample sequenced in a study of beta chain features in type 1 diabetes. The isolated RNA, all of it, was reverse transcribed, so expressed TCRB transcripts were what got sequenced. Sequenced by immunoSEQ multiplex PCR; TCRdb stores in-frame clones only, minus some. The table includes about 700,000 clones, 13% detected once. Regarding the study as a whole: All four CD4+ subsets from Type 1 diabetes patients carried moderately but significantly shorter TCRB CDR3s.

Which antigens these TCRs recognize remains unknown. The sample taken for sequencing was naive CD4+ T cells from blood. These receptors were obtained from a man between 18 and 35 years old with type 1 diabetes.

Of note for this clone: Within the sample, other DNA sequences also encode this same CDR3. The chain recombines TRBV5-1 with TRBJ2-1; 10 nucleotides agree with TRBD2. The germline CDR1 and CDR2 sequences are SGHRS and YFSETQ. This CDR3 region has 15 residues. J was trimmed by 2 bases and V by 2 bases; bases with no gene match: 1. CDR3 coding DNA: TGCGCCAGCAGCTTTAGCGGGGGGCCCTACAATGAGCAGTTCTTC. Protein sequence: CASSFSGGPYNEQFF.

The V call is TRBV11-2, the J call TRBJ1-1; D is perhaps TRBD1 (5 bases). Between the trimmed V and J ends, which lost 5 bases and 6 bases, there was a span of 19 bases. Germline values: CDR1 SGHAT, CDR2 FQNNGV. This CDR3 region has 15 residues. The CDR3 sequence is CASSEIGGGVPEAFF. In nucleotides, the CDR3 is TGTGCCAGCAGCGAGATTGGGGGAGGGGTCCCTGAAGCTTTCTTT.

The CDR3 sequence is CASSLRTGYGYTF. The CDR3 DNA reads TGTGCCAGCAGCCTTAGGACGGGCTATGGCTACACCTTC. The chain links TRBV6-6 to TRBJ1-2; D remains ambiguous. The CDR3 runs 13 residues. Germline V gives CDR1 MNHNY, CDR2 SVGAGI (reference sequence). The germline V and J ends were trimmed by 6 bases and 4 bases, with 12 bases remaining between them.

This clone was detected only a few times. The chain has TRBV25-1 and TRBJ2-1; maybe TRBD1 (6 bases). Germline V gene data show CDR1 as MGHDK and CDR2 as SYGVNS. Trimming took 6 bases from V and 2 from J, leaving 8 bases between them. The CDR3 consists of 13 residues. In DNA form, the CDR3 reads TGTGCCAGCAGGGCAGGGGCCTACAATGAGCAGTTCTTC. This codes for CASRAGAYNEQFF.

This rearrangement joins TRBV4-1 to TRBJ1-1; D is undetermined. The CDR3 covers 14 residues. CDR1 is MGHRA and CDR2 is YSYEKL in the germline V gene. V gave up 1 base and J gave up 8 bases, with 14 bases separating them. The CDR3 spells CASSQVLSRSEAFF. The DNA of the CDR3 is TGCGCCAGCAGCCAAGTTTTATCGAGGTCCGAAGCTTTCTTT.

This clone occurred a few times. This chain connects TRBV5-1 to TRBJ2-3, with D tentatively TRBD1 or TRBD2 (5 bases each). Germline V gene lookup returns CDR1 SGHRS and CDR2 YFSETQ. The germline V and J ends were trimmed by 5 bases and 0 bases, with 10 bases remaining between them. This CDR3 spans 14 amino acids. CDR3 loop: CASRSGPSTDTQYF. The DNA of the CDR3 is TGCGCCAGCAGGTCGGGGCCCAGCACAGATACGCAGTATTTT.

The V call is TRBV4-2, the J call TRBJ2-5, with 9 bases aligning to TRBD2. The CDR3 runs 15 residues. From germline, CDR1 is LGHNA and CDR2 YNFKEQ. V trimming: 2 bases; J trimming: 4 bases; junction bases outside the gene matches: 5. The CDR3 coding sequence is TGTGCCAGCAGCCAACTAGCGGGGTGGGGAGAGACCCAGTACTTC. Residues: CASSQLAGWGETQYF.

There are a few counts of this clone. The V call is TRBV7-2, the J call TRBJ2-7; maybe TRBD1 (6 bases). The CDR3 consists of 13 residues. V lost 4 bases and J lost 2, with 9 bases in between. Germline CDR1 and CDR2: SGHTA and FQGNSA. The DNA of the CDR3 is TGTGCCAGCAGCTCCGGACAGCCCTACGAGCAGTACTTC. It encodes CASSSGQPYEQYF.

This rearrangement joins TRBV10-3 to TRBJ1-2; 12 bases line up with TRBD1. V shed 10 bases, J shed 7 bases, and the junction held 7 bases outside the gene matches. Germline V lookup: CDR1 ENHRY, CDR2 SYGVKD. The CDR3 spans 13 residues. The CDR3 nucleotides are TGTGCCACCCTCGGGACAGGGGGCTCTGGCTACACCTTC. Protein: CATLGTGGSGYTF.

CDR3 in amino acids: CASSYGTSGELFF. Here the CDR3 DNA reads TGTGCCAGCAGTTACGGGACGTCCGGGGAGCTGTTTTTT. The rearrangement links TRBV6-6 to TRBJ2-2; D tentatively fits TRBD1 or TRBD2 (5 bases each). Germline values: CDR1 MNHNY, CDR2 SVGAGI (reference sequence). The CDR3 length is 13 residues. Trimming took off 2 bases at V and 6 bases at J, with 7 bases between the two ends.

This chain joins TRBV4-2 and TRBJ1-4; D is unclear. The CDR3 consists of 13 residues. Germline CDR1 reads LGHNA; CDR2 reads YNFKEQ. V gave up 0 bases and J gave up 4 bases, with 3 bases separating them. CDR3 coding DNA: TGTGCCAGCAGCCAAGAGATTAATGAAAAACTGTTTTTT. Amino acids: CASSQEINEKLFF.

This clone was found a few times. V is TRBV5-1 and J is TRBJ2-3; a weak D match, TRBD2 (5 bases). In germline, CDR1 is SGHRS, CDR2 YFSETQ. The CDR3 totals 14 residues. The germline V and J ends were trimmed by 4 bases and 3 bases, with 12 bases remaining between them. The CDR3 DNA is TGCGCCAGCAGCCCCGGACTGGATACAGATACGCAGTATTTT. This sequence encodes CASSPGLDTDTQYF. The full variable domain, with the rest looked up from reference TRBV5-1 and TRBJ2-3, is KAGVTQTPRYLIKTRGQQVTLSCSPISGHRSVSWYQQTPGQGLQFLFEYFSETQRNKGNFPGRFSGRQFSNSRSEMNVSTLELGDSALYLCASSPGLDTDTQYFGPGTRLTVL.

The chain uses TRBV27 and TRBJ2-4, with D tentatively TRBD2 (6 bases). The V end lost 3 bases, the J end lost 6 bases, and 12 bases lay between the germline ends. The CDR3 is made up of 14 amino acids. Germline lookup yields CDR1 MNHEY and CDR2 SMNVEV (reference sequence). Here the CDR3 reads CASSFSRDLNIQYF. The CDR3 DNA follows: TGTGCCAGCAGTTTCTCCCGGGACTTAAACATTCAGTACTTC.

This clone was seen more than once but under ten times. The chain combines TRBV5-1 with TRBJ2-3; D remains ambiguous. CDR1 SGHRS and CDR2 YFSETQ come from the germline V gene. The CDR3 length is 13 residues. Trimming took 5 bases from V and 0 from J, leaving 7 bases between them. CDR3 residues: CASRSESTDTQYF. CDR3 DNA: TGCGCCAGCAGATCGGAAAGCACAGATACGCAGTATTTT.

This clone was counted between two and nine times. This chain joins TRBV9 and TRBJ1-2; D remains unclear. The CDR3 covers 15 residues. V lost 4 bases and J 3 bases, leaving 16 bases between the germline ends. CDR1 is SGDLS, CDR2 YYNGEE, per germline. The DNA for the CDR3 is TGTGCCAGCAGCCTCCGGGCTTCCCTTGACTATGGCTACACCTTC. Amino acid sequence: CASSLRASLDYGYTF.

This clone was detected a few times. V is TRBV10-3 and J is TRBJ1-1; D not resolved. The CDR3 consists of 12 residues. Trimming pared 2 bases from V and 4 bases from J, leaving 5 bases between. CDR1 and CDR2 from the germline V gene are ENHRY and SYGVKD. The CDR3 region has the DNA TGTGCCATCAGTGAGGGTACCACTGAAGCTTTCTTT. This codes for CAISEGTTEAFF.

This clone was counted a few times. The chain links TRBV7-8 to TRBJ2-3; 9 bases align to TRBD2. Germline CDR1 SGHVS, CDR2 FQNEAQ. This CDR3 has 15 residues. V shed 9 bases and J 6 bases; nucleotides not matched to a gene: 13. As DNA, the CDR3 is TGTGCCAGTATTTACGCTAGCGGGGTGGGGGATACGCAGTATTTT. The encoded protein is CASIYASGVGDTQYF.

This clone has only a few counts. The chain couples TRBV28 to TRBJ1-1; D perhaps matches TRBD1 (5 bases). Germline CDR1 is MDHEN and CDR2 is SYDVKM. V lost 6 bases and J lost 5, with 16 bases in between. This CDR3 has 14 residues. The CDR3 sequence is CASSSEGLETEAFF. The CDR3 nucleotides read TGTGCCAGCAGCTCCGAGGGGTTAGAAACTGAAGCTTTCTTT.

The chain uses TRBV30 and TRBJ2-1; D unresolved. Germline-derived CDR1 and CDR2 are GTSNPN and SVGIG (reference sequence). The CDR3 consists of 15 residues. V lost 0 bases, J lost 2 bases, and 11 bases lay in between. CDR3 region: CAWSVKTRAYNEQFF. The CDR3 region has the DNA TGTGCCTGGAGTGTGAAGACAAGGGCCTACAATGAGCAGTTCTTC.

In this sample, this clone turned up a few times. CDR3 protein: CASSPGAAGYTF. The CDR3 DNA reads as TGTGCCAGCAGCCCGGGTGCGGCGGGCTACACCTTC. The chain joins TRBV7-9 to TRBJ1-2; the D is unclear. The CDR3 is 12 residues long. Trimming shortened V by 5 bases and J by 8 bases, and 12 bases separated the two germline ends. The germline V gene encodes CDR1 SEHNR and CDR2 FQNEAQ (reference sequence). The variable domain in full, with the rest retrieved from reference TRBV7-9 and TRBJ1-2, is DTGVSQNPRHKITKRGQNVTFRCDPISEHNRLYWYRQTLGQGPEFLTYFQNEAQLEKSRLLSDRFSAERPKGSFSTLEIQRTEQGDSAMYLCASSPGAAGYTFGSGTRLTVV.